Reported below is one T cell receptor beta chain. The antigen is unknown. The sequenced template was cDNA made from the entire isolated RNA. Assay: immunoSEQ multiplex PCR; the TCRdb copy retains only in-frame clones and omits some. This repertoire shows around 130,000 clones, roughly 15% found once; its top ten account for about 2.5%. Germline loops: CDR1 MNHEY, CDR2 SMNVEV (reference sequence). V dropped 6 bases and J dropped 10 bases, with 16 bases sitting between them. There are 14 residues in the CDR3. This sample was included in a study of beta chain features in type 1 diabetes. About the study: Age and gender were similar between patients and healthy donors, as were cell yields. Study-wide findings and caveats: The cDNA sequencing approach could over-represent high-TCR-expressing cells. For type 1 diabetes patients, VDJ junctions showed fewer insertions and more deletions. A moderate, significant TCRB CDR3 shortening appeared in type 1 diabetes across four CD4+ subsets. The study found that naive, central memory and Treg TCRB repertoires appeared more similar in patients than in healthy donors.

The V and J genes are TRBV27 and TRBJ1-6, with D tentatively TRBD1 (5 bases). Sequenced sample: central memory CD4+ T cells from blood. This receptor was identified in a man aged 25 to 45 with type 1 diabetes. The DNA for the CDR3 is TGTGCCAGCAGCCCGGGGCGGGAGGGATCACCCCTCCACTTT. As protein: CASSPGREGSPLHF.